The clone carrying this T cell receptor (beta chain) has just one count. Its specificity is unknown. Sequencing used immunoSEQ multiplex PCR; TCRdb keeps in-frame clones, though not all of them. The profile covers more than 2,000,000 clones, with more than 80% appearing a single time and roughly 0.36% taken by the ten largest. The sample comes from a study of shared clonotypes between healthy human individuals. Study conclusions and caveats: Clonotype sharing among donors was thought likely to change with sequencing depth. Represented genetic and exposure-history diversity was restricted by having few donors. At large depth, rarefaction still showed sorted-subset sequencing to be incomplete.

This CDR3 has 14 amino acids. V gave up 2 bases and J gave up 3 bases, with 10 bases separating them. Germline CDR1 and CDR2: KGHSH and LQKENI. The receptor was derived from a man in his late teens or twenties in good health. Some clones in this sample may be carry-over from other donors' samples. The sequenced sample was naive CD4+ T cells from PBMCs. Noted subset: CD45RA+ positively selected. This chain links TRBV18 with TRBJ1-1, with D uncertain. The CDR3 reads CASSPGHRDTEAFF. In DNA form, the CDR3 reads TGTGCCAGCTCACCAGGGCACCGGGACACTGAAGCTTTCTTT.